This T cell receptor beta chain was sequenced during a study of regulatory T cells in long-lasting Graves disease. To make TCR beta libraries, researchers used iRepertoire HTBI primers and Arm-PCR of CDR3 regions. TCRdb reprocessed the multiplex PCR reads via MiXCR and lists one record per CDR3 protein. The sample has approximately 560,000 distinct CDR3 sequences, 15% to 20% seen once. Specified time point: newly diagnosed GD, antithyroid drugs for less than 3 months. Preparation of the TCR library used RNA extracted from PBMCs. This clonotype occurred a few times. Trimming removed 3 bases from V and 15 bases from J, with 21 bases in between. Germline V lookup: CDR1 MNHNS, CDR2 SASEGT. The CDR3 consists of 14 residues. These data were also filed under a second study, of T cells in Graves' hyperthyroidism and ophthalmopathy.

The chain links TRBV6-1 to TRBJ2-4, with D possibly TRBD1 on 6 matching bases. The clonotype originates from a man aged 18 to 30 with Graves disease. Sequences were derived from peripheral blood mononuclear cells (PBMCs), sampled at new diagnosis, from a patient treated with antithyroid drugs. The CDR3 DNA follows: TGTGCCAGCAGTGACAGGGGCTCTGGTGGTGTGTCGTACTTC. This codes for CASSDRGSGGVSYF.